The 22 T cell receptor beta chains below were found in one sample sequenced in a study of blood T cell repertoires in COVID-19. Clones were read by immunoSEQ multiplex PCR, and TCRdb kept only the in-frame ones, dropping some. The sample records around 160,000 clones, over 75% being singletons. Sequencing used peripheral blood. These receptor sequences come from a man aged 55-75 years with active or convalescent COVID-19.

The chain links TRBV13 to TRBJ1-5, with D possibly TRBD1 on 6 matching bases. Germline loops: CDR1 PRHDT, CDR2 FYEKMQ (reference sequence). Trimming pared 4 bases from V and 2 bases from J, leaving 9 bases between. The CDR3 contains 14 residues. For the CDR3, the DNA is TGTGCCAGCAGCTCCAGGACAGGCAATCAGCCCCAGCATTTT. Translating gives CASSSRTGNQPQHF.

The genes are TRBV27 and TRBJ1-2, with a possible D match to TRBD1 (5 bases). The CDR3 has 18 amino acids. V was shortened by 7 bases and J by 3 bases, with 27 bases between the two germline ends. Germline CDR1 is MNHEY and CDR2 is SMNVEV (reference sequence). This CDR3 reads CASTPSPTDEVAYYGYTF. CDR3 bases: TGTGCCAGCACCCCTTCCCCGACAGATGAGGTGGCGTACTATGGCTACACCTTC.

V usage is TRBV4-1 and J usage is TRBJ2-7, with 7 bases aligning to TRBD1. The J segment lost 2 bases and the V segment lost 0 bases, leaving 4 bases of the junction unmatched. The CDR3 runs to 15 residues. Germline V gene data show CDR1 as MGHRA and CDR2 as YSYEKL. The CDR3 DNA follows: TGCGCCAGCAGCCAAGATTGGGACAGTACCTACGAGCAGTACTTC. Translation: CASSQDWDSTYEQYF.

The table lists this clone with many counts. The rearrangement uses TRBV3-1 (or the pseudogene TRBV3-2) and TRBJ2-3, with 9 bases fitting TRBD1. With 1 base clipped from V and 3 bases from J, the junction kept 8 bases outside the gene matches. The CDR3 totals 17 residues. The V gene's germline CDR1 is LGHDT and CDR2 YNNKEL (reference sequence). The CDR3 spells CASSQGGTGFLTDTQYF. For the CDR3, the DNA is TGTGCCAGCAGCCAAGGCGGGACAGGGTTTCTGACAGATACGCAGTATTTT.

This clone turned up a few times. V is TRBV5-4 and J is TRBJ2-5, with TRBD2 matching 11 bases. With V trimmed by 4 bases and J by 5 bases, 7 bases remained unmatched. This CDR3 comprises 15 residues. Germline CDR1 and CDR2: SGHNT and YYREEE (reference sequence). The CDR3 spells CASSLGTSGRETQYF. As DNA, the CDR3 is TGTGCCAGCAGCCTAGGGACTAGCGGTCGGGAGACCCAGTACTTC.

CDR3 protein: CASTTTSGYNEQFF. CDR3 bases: TGTGCCAGTACAACGACTAGCGGATACAATGAGCAGTTCTTC. The chain has TRBV19 and TRBJ2-1, with TRBD2 matching over 9 bases. Germline-derived CDR1 and CDR2 are LNHDA and SQIVND (reference sequence). J lost 4 bases, V lost 7 bases, and 5 bases had no gene match. This CDR3 is built from 14 residues.

CDR3 region: CASSYSGQGGQAGLFF. CDR3 nucleotide sequence: TGTGCCAGCAGTTACTCAGGACAGGGAGGGCAAGCGGGACTGTTTTTT. The rearrangement uses TRBV6-5 and TRBJ1-4, with 8 bases aligning to TRBD1. The CDR3 is 16 residues long. V dropped 0 bases and J dropped 13; count of bases not matched to a gene: 13. In germline, CDR1 is MNHEY, CDR2 SVGAGI.

The chain uses TRBV6-1 and TRBJ2-1, with D possibly being TRBD2 (5 bases). V was trimmed by 2 bases and J by 1 base, leaving 9 bases between them. Germline values: CDR1 MNHNS, CDR2 SASEGT. CDR3 length equals 15 residues. The CDR3, as DNA: TGTGCCAGCAGTGAATCCCAGCGGTCCTACAATGAGCAGTTCTTC. Protein: CASSESQRSYNEQFF.

The chain recombines TRBV19 with TRBJ2-2; TRBD1 matches 7 bases. This CDR3 is built from 13 residues. Germline lookup yields CDR1 LNHDA and CDR2 SQIVND (reference sequence). The V gene end was trimmed by 8 bases and the J gene end by 4 bases; junction bases not matched to a gene: 4. CDR3 DNA sequence: TGTGCCAGTTGCTACAGGGGCACCGGGGAGCTGTTTTTT. The encoded protein is CASCYRGTGELFF.

V gene TRBV29-1 combines with J gene TRBJ2-5; weak D call: TRBD1 (6 bases). Trimming took off 4 bases at V and 4 bases at J, with 16 bases between the two ends. Germline loops: CDR1 SQVTM, CDR2 ANQGSEA. CDR3 length: 14 amino acids. CDR3 sequence: CSVGAAGVRETQYF. CDR3 sequence (DNA): TGCAGCGTTGGAGCCGCAGGGGTGCGAGAGACCCAGTACTTC.

The V and J genes are TRBV12-3 or TRBV12-4 and TRBJ1-2, with TRBD1 matching 7 bases. The CDR3 extends over 13 amino acids. The V segment lost 1 base and the J segment 7 bases; nucleotides outside the gene matches: 3. CDR3 sequence: CASSLDDRAGYTF. The CDR3 DNA is TGTGCCAGCAGTTTAGACGACAGGGCTGGCTACACCTTC.

The chain combines TRBV9 with TRBJ2-7, with D uncertain. This CDR3 region has 12 residues. Germline lookup yields CDR1 SGDLS and CDR2 YYNGEE. CDR3 sequence: CARLSRPYEQYF. CDR3 in DNA: TGTGCTAGGCTCTCGCGGCCCTACGAGCAGTACTTC.

This clone has just a few counts. The chain carries TRBV27 and TRBJ2-2; TRBD1 aligns across 7 bases. This CDR3 comprises 15 residues. Trimming cost V 7 bases and J 0 bases; bases outside gene matches: 5. The germline V gene encodes CDR1 MNHEY and CDR2 SMNVEV (reference sequence). In DNA form, the CDR3 reads TGTGCCAGCACCCCCGGACAGGCGAACACCGGGGAGCTGTTTTTT. As protein: CASTPGQANTGELFF.

The rearrangement links TRBV24-1 to TRBJ2-1; no firm D call. Trimming stripped 4 bases from V and 1 base from J, with 19 bases between. Germline CDR1 and CDR2: KGHDR and SFDVKD. The CDR3 is 18 residues long. CDR3 nucleotide sequence: TGTGCCACCAGTGACCTTTTGACTTCGGTAACTTCCTACAATGAGCAGTTCTTC. Protein: CATSDLLTSVTSYNEQFF.

The CDR3 sequence is CASSYSGLRTDTQYF. CDR3 in DNA: TGTGCCAGCAGTTACTCGGGACTAAGGACAGATACGCAGTATTTT. The chain is built from TRBV6-6 and TRBJ2-3; 7 bases map to TRBD2. The CDR3 sequence is 15 residues long. Germline-derived CDR1 and CDR2 are MNHNY and SVGAGI (reference sequence). V lost 0 bases, J lost 3 bases, and 3 bases stayed unmatched.

The count of this clone is one. V and J are TRBV2 and TRBJ2-3, with D unresolved. V was pared by 6 bases and J by 4 bases, with 14 bases between. The germline gives CDR1 SNHLY, CDR2 FYNNEI. The CDR3 is 14 residues long. Here the CDR3 reads CASSEQRTADTQYF. The CDR3 DNA reads as TGTGCCAGCAGCGAACAGCGTACCGCAGATACGCAGTATTTT.

This chain connects TRBV20-1 to TRBJ1-5, with D maybe TRBD1 (6 bases). CDR1 is DFQATT, CDR2 SNEGSKA, per germline (reference sequence). V was shortened by 3 bases and J by 0 bases, with 15 bases between the two germline ends. The length of the CDR3 is 16 residues. CDR3 protein: CSASSPTGLSNQPQHF. The CDR3 bases are TGCAGTGCTAGTTCACCCACAGGGCTTAGCAATCAGCCCCAGCATTTT.

This clone appeared once. The chain couples TRBV12-3 or TRBV12-4 to TRBJ1-1; unclear D gene. CDR3 length equals 13 residues. The ends were cut back, 3 bases at V and 1 base at J, with 6 bases in the middle. The CDR3 sequence: CASSFIGNTEAFF. The CDR3 region has the DNA TGTGCCAGCAGTTTTATCGGGAACACTGAAGCTTTCTTT.

V and J are TRBV19 and TRBJ1-5; tentative D call: TRBD1 (6 bases). Germline lookup yields CDR1 LNHDA and CDR2 SQIVND (reference sequence). The CDR3 covers 14 residues. V lost 11 bases, J lost 6 bases, and 20 bases lay in between. CDR3 nucleotides: TGTGCCGCCCACCCTACAGGGTCGGGTCAGCCCCAGCATTTT. As protein: CAAHPTGSGQPQHF.

This chain joins TRBV6-2 or TRBV6-3 and TRBJ1-1; D may be TRBD1 (5 bases). CDR3 size: 12 residues. V lost 4 bases, J lost 6 bases, and 9 bases lay in between. Germline CDR1 is MNHEY and CDR2 is SVGEGT. For the CDR3, the DNA is TGTGCCAGCAGTTGGAGGGGACCTGAAGCTTTCTTT. Translating it yields CASSWRGPEAFF.

The rearrangement joins TRBV11-2 to TRBJ1-2, with 11 bases lining up with TRBD1. V shed 0 bases, J shed 2 bases, and the junction held 5 bases outside the gene matches. The length of the CDR3 is 17 residues. Germline values: CDR1 SGHAT, CDR2 FQNNGV. CDR3 nucleotide sequence: TGTGCCAGCAGCTTAGATGGGACAGGGGGTACGAACTATGGCTACACCTTC. Translating it yields CASSLDGTGGTNYGYTF. Using reference TRBV11-2 and TRBJ1-2 for the parts outside the CDR3, the full variable domain is EAGVAQSPRYKIIEKRQSVAFWCNPISGHATLYWYQQILGQGPKLLIQFQNNGVVDDSQLPKDRFSAERLKGVDSTLKIQPAKLEDSAVYLCASSLDGTGGTNYGYTFGSGTRLTVV.

This rearrangement joins TRBV24-1 to TRBJ2-1; TRBD2 agrees at 7 bases. The germline V gene encodes CDR1 KGHDR and CDR2 SFDVKD. CDR3 length: 16 amino acids. V dropped 3 bases and J dropped 0; count of bases not matched to a gene: 4. DNA for the CDR3: TGTGCCACCAGTGATGCTAGCGGTAGCTCCTACAATGAGCAGTTCTTC. It is translated as CATSDASGSSYNEQFF.